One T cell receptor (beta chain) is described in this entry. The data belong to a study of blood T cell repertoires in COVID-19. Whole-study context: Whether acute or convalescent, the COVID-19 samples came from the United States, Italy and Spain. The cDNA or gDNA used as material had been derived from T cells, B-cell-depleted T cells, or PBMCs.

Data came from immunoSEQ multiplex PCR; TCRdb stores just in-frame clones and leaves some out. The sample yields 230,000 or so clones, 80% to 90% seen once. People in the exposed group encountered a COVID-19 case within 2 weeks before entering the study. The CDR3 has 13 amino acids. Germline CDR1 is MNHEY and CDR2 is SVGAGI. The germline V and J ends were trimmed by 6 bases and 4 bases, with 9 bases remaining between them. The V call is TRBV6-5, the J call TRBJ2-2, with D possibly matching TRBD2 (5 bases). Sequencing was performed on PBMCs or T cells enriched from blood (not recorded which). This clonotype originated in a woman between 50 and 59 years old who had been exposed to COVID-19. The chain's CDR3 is CASSGLSTGELFF. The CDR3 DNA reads TGTGCCAGCAGCGGACTTTCCACCGGGGAGCTGTTTTTT.